Below are 17 T cell receptor beta chains sequenced from a single sample in a study of cytomegalovirus exposure and HLA in healthy donors. The PCR used 60 Vbeta and 13 Jbeta primers. Here immunoSEQ multiplex PCR was the method, and the copy in TCRdb shows in-frame clones only, minus some. The sample lists 130,000 or so clones; roughly 77% were seen once. The sequenced material came from PBMCs. These receptors were collected from a man younger than 35 in good health and CMV-seronegative.

The chain links TRBV4-3 to TRBJ1-4, with D maybe TRBD1 (5 bases). Trimming removed 2 bases at V and 5 bases at J, with 15 bases between. CDR1 is LGHNA and CDR2 is YSLEER in the germline V gene. The CDR3 is made up of 16 amino acids. The CDR3 DNA reads as TGCGCCAGCAGCCAATCCTTCCCGCGGGGGAATGAAAAACTGTTTTTT. Translated: CASSQSFPRGNEKLFF.

V and J are TRBV5-4 and TRBJ1-1, with D possibly matching TRBD1 (5 bases). The CDR3 is 14 residues long. V lost 5 bases to trimming and J lost 2 bases, with 13 bases between them. CDR1 is SGHNT, CDR2 YYREEE, per germline (reference sequence). CDR3 residues: CASRAGGLNTEAFF. CDR3 DNA sequence: TGTGCCAGCAGGGCCGGGGGACTAAACACTGAAGCTTTCTTT.

The rearrangement joins TRBV6-1 to TRBJ2-2; weak D call: TRBD1 (6 bases). The CDR3 contains 15 residues. CDR1 and CDR2 from the germline V gene are MNHNS and SASEGT. Between the trimmed V and J ends, which lost 6 bases and 1 base, there was a span of 12 bases. CDR3 sequence: CASSRDIQNTGELFF. The CDR3 DNA reads as TGTGCCAGCAGCCGGGACATACAGAACACCGGGGAGCTGTTTTTT.

This clone was counted once. This chain joins TRBV14 and TRBJ1-1, with a tentative D call TRBD1 (6 bases). This CDR3 has 15 residues. The V end lost 4 bases, the J end lost 3 bases, and 15 bases lay between the germline ends. The germline CDR1 and CDR2 sequences are SGHDN and FVKESK. The chain's CDR3 is CASSRLQGSDTEAFF. In nucleotides, the CDR3 is TGTGCCAGCAGCCGGTTACAGGGATCGGACACTGAAGCTTTCTTT.

The gene calls are TRBV19 and TRBJ2-1, with 10 bases lining up with TRBD2. The trim removed 5 bases at V and 5 bases at J, leaving 12 bases unmatched. The CDR3 consists of 17 residues. From germline, CDR1 is LNHDA and CDR2 SQIVND (reference sequence). The CDR3 loop reads CASSFRAGGHLDNEQFF. The CDR3 DNA reads as TGTGCCAGTAGTTTCCGAGCGGGGGGGCATCTTGACAATGAGCAGTTCTTC.

This clone was seen a single time. The V call is TRBV7-9, the J call TRBJ2-2; tentatively, D is TRBD1 (7 bases). V lost 6 bases and J lost 4, with 18 bases in between. Germline lookup yields CDR1 SEHNR and CDR2 FQNEAQ (reference sequence). The CDR3 runs to 16 residues. CDR3 nucleotides: TGTGCCAGCAGACAAGATCAGGGGGGCGGCACCGGGGAGCTGTTTTTT. Protein: CASRQDQGGGTGELFF.

This chain links TRBV7-9 with TRBJ1-2; 8 nucleotides line up with TRBD1. Per the germline V gene, CDR1 is SEHNR and CDR2 is FQNEAQ (reference sequence). The V gene end was trimmed by 1 base and the J gene end by 4 bases; junction bases not matched to a gene: 8. CDR3 size: 16 residues. CDR3 sequence: CASSLGTPGGSYGYTF. The CDR3 DNA sequence: TGTGCCAGCAGCTTAGGCACCCCAGGGGGCTCCTATGGCTACACCTTC. Combining the CDR3 with reference TRBV7-9 and TRBJ1-2 gives the whole variable domain DTGVSQNPRHKITKRGQNVTFRCDPISEHNRLYWYRQTLGQGPEFLTYFQNEAQLEKSRLLSDRFSAERPKGSFSTLEIQRTEQGDSAMYLCASSLGTPGGSYGYTFGSGTRLTVV.

This sequence joins TRBV19 and TRBJ1-1; 9 positions agree with TRBD1. J gave up 5 bases and V 6 bases, and 13 bases lay outside the gene matches. The CDR3 covers 16 residues. The germline V gene has CDR1 LNHDA and CDR2 SQIVND (reference sequence). The CDR3 loop reads CASRTPPGQGKTEAFF. The DNA of the CDR3 is TGTGCCAGTAGAACCCCTCCGGGACAGGGAAAAACTGAAGCTTTCTTT.

A word on this clone: Other DNA sequences of this sample code for an identical CDR3. The rearrangement joins TRBV6-6 to TRBJ2-7, with D uncertain. V lost 7 bases, J lost 0 bases, and 4 bases lay in between. The CDR3 loop spans 11 amino acids. The germline gives CDR1 MNHNY, CDR2 SVGAGI (reference sequence). CDR3 loop: CASTSSYEQYF. Written as DNA, the CDR3 is TGTGCCAGCACCTCCTCCTACGAGCAGTACTTC.

This chain joins TRBV11-2 and TRBJ2-7, with D perhaps TRBD2 (6 bases). V lost 3 bases, J lost 5 bases, and 20 bases lay in between. CDR1 is SGHAT, CDR2 FQNNGV, per germline. The CDR3 totals 16 residues. CDR3: CASSLNGGSLIHEQYF. CDR3 sequence (DNA): TGTGCCAGCAGCTTGAATGGGGGGTCCTTAATCCACGAGCAGTACTTC.

The chain combines TRBV4-2 with TRBJ1-1; D possibly corresponds to TRBD1 (6 bases). This CDR3 region has 13 residues. Germline CDR1 and CDR2: LGHNA and YNFKEQ. The V and J ends lost 7 bases and 5 bases respectively, with 14 bases between them. The chain's CDR3 is CASNPGEGTEAFF. DNA of the CDR3: TGTGCCAGCAACCCAGGGGAGGGGACTGAAGCTTTCTTT.

V gene TRBV19 combines with J gene TRBJ1-2, with 9 bases lining up with TRBD1. Germline V gene sequence: CDR1 LNHDA, CDR2 SQIVND (reference sequence). This CDR3 contains 15 residues. The ends lost 5 bases at V and 4 bases at J; junction bases unmatched: 8. CDR3 loop: CASSGGDRALYGYTF. The CDR3 nucleotides are TGTGCCAGTAGTGGGGGGGACAGGGCCCTCTATGGCTACACCTTC.

The genes are TRBV27 and TRBJ2-7; a weak D match, TRBD2 (6 bases). Trimming removed 4 bases from V and 7 bases from J, with 20 bases in between. The CDR3 runs 15 residues. Germline-derived CDR1 and CDR2 are MNHEY and SMNVEV (reference sequence). CDR3 sequence reads: CASSSAGTAAGEQYF. Written as DNA, the CDR3 is TGTGCCAGCAGTTCAGCCGGGACTGCAGCGGGTGAGCAGTACTTC.

In DNA form, the CDR3 reads TGTGCCAGTAGTGGCGCCGGGACAAGGGACGGGGAGCTGTTTTTT. It specifies CASSGAGTRDGELFF. The V and J genes are TRBV19 and TRBJ2-2; weak D call: TRBD1 (6 bases). This CDR3 comprises 15 residues. Germline values: CDR1 LNHDA, CDR2 SQIVND (reference sequence). Trimming stripped 5 bases from V and 7 bases from J, with 17 bases between.

Only one count was recorded for this clone. The chain joins TRBV9 to TRBJ2-5; D ambiguous. CDR1 is SGDLS, CDR2 YYNGEE, per germline. The CDR3 is 13 amino acids. V dropped 0 bases and J dropped 2 bases, with 5 bases sitting between them. CDR3 sequence (DNA): TGTGCCAGCAGCGTAGGGCAGCAAGAGACCCAGTACTTC. Its protein is CASSVGQQETQYF.

The chain is built from TRBV5-1 and TRBJ2-6; TRBD2 might be the D (5 bases). Trimming cost V 3 bases and J 0 bases, with 7 bases left between them. The CDR3 sequence is 15 residues long. From germline, CDR1 is SGHRS and CDR2 YFSETQ. CDR3 bases: TGCGCCAGCAGCTGGGGAGACTCTGGGGCCAACGTCCTGACTTTC. It is translated as CASSWGDSGANVLTF.

The chain links TRBV2 to TRBJ1-5; D unresolved. This CDR3 region has 14 residues. Trimming removed 5 bases from V and 2 bases from J, with 10 bases in between. Germline V gene data show CDR1 as SNHLY and CDR2 as FYNNEI. The CDR3 DNA sequence: TGTGCCAGCAGTCCCAGAGGCGGCAATCAGCCCCAGCATTTT. It yields the protein CASSPRGGNQPQHF.